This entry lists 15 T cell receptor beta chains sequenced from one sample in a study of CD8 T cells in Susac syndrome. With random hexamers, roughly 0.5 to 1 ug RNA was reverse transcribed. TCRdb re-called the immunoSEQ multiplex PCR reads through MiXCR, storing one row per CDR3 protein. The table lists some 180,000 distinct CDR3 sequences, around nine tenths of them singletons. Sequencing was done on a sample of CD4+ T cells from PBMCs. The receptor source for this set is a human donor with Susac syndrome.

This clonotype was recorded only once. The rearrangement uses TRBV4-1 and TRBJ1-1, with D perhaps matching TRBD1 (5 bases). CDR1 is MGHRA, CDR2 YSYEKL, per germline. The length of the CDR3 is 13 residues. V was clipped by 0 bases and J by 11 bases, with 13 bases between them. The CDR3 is CASSQEWRTRAFF. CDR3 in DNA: TGCGCCAGCAGCCAAGAATGGAGGACACGGGCTTTCTTT.

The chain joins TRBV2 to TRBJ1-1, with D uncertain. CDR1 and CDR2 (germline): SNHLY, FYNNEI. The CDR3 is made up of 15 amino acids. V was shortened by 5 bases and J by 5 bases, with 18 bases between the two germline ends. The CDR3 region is CASSPVGERWTEAFF. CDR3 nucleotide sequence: TGTGCCAGCAGTCCAGTCGGAGAAAGGTGGACTGAAGCTTTCTTT.

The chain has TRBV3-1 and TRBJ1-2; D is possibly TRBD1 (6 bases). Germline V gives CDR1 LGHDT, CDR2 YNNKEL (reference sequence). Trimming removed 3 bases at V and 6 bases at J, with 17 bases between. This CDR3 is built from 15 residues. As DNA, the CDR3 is TGTGCCAGCAGCCAGAGAGGAGGGGGTACGGATGGCTACACCTTC. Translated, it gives CASSQRGGGTDGYTF.

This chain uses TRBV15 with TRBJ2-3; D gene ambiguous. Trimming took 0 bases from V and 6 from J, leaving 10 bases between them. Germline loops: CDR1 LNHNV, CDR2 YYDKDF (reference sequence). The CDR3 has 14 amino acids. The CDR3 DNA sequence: TGTGCCACCAGCAGAGAGCTGGGATCCGATACGCAGTATTTT. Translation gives CATSRELGSDTQYF.

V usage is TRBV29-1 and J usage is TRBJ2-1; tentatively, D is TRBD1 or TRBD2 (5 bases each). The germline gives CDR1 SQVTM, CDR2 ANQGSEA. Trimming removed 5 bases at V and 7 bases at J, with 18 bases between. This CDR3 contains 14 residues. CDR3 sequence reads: CSVKSLRGANEQFF. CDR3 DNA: TGCAGCGTTAAATCCCTCAGAGGGGCAAATGAGCAGTTCTTC.

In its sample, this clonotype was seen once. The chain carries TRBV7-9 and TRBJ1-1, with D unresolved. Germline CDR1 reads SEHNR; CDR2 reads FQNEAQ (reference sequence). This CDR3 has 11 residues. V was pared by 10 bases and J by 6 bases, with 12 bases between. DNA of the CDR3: TGTGCCACACGTCGAAATGCTGAAGCTTTCTTT. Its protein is CATRRNAEAFF.

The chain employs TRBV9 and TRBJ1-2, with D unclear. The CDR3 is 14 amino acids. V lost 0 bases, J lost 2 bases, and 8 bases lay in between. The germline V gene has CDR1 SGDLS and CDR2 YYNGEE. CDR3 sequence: CASSVGIGNYGYTF. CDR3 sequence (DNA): TGTGCCAGCAGCGTAGGGATCGGGAACTATGGCTACACCTTC.

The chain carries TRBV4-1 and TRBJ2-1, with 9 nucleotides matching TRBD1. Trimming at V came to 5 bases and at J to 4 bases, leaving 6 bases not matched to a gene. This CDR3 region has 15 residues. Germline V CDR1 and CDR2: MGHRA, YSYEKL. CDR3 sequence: CASSSGQGDYNEQFF. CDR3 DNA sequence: TGCGCCAGCAGCTCGGGACAGGGAGATTACAATGAGCAGTTCTTC.

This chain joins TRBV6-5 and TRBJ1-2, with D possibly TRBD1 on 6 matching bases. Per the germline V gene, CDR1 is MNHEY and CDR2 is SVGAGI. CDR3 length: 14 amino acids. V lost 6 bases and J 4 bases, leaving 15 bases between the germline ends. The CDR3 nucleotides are TGTGCCAGCAGCCTTGCAGGGGTCGCCTATGGCTACACCTTC. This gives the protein CASSLAGVAYGYTF.

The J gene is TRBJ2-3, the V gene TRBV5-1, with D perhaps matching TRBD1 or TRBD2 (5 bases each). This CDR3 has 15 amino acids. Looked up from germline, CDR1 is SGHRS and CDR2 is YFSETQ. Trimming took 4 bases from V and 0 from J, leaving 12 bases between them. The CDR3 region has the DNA TGCGCCAGCAGCCCCGAGGGGCAGAGCACAGATACGCAGTATTTT. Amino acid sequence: CASSPEGQSTDTQYF.

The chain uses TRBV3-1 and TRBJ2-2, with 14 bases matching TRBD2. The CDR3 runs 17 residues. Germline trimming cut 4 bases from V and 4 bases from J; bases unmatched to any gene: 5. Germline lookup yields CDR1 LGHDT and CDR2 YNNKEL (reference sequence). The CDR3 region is CASSLYGLAGGTGELFF. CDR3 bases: TGTGCCAGCAGCCTTTACGGACTAGCGGGGGGCACCGGGGAGCTGTTTTTT.

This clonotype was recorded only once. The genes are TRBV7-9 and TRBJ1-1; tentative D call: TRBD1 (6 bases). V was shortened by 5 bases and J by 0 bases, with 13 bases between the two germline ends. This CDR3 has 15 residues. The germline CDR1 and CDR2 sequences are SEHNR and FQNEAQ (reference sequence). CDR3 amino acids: CASSASGTLNTEAFF. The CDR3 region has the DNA TGTGCCAGCAGCGCGTCCGGGACACTGAACACTGAAGCTTTCTTT.

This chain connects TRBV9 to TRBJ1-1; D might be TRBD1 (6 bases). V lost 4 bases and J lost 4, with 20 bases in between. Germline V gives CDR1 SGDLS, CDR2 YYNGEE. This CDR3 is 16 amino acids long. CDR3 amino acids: CASSPTGGGGFTEAFF. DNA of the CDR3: TGTGCCAGCAGCCCAACTGGGGGAGGGGGGTTCACTGAAGCTTTCTTT.

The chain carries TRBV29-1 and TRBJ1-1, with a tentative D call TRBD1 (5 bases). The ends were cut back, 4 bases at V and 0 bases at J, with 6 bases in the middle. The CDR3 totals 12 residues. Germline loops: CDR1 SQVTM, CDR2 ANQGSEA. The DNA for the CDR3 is TGCAGCGTTGTGGGGGTGAACACTGAAGCTTTCTTT. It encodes CSVVGVNTEAFF.

As DNA, the CDR3 is TGTGCCAGCAGTCTAAACAGGGAGCACTATGGCTACACCTTC. Encoded protein: CASSLNREHYGYTF. This chain joins TRBV3-1 and TRBJ1-2, with D possibly being TRBD1 (6 bases). V was pared by 6 bases and J by 3 bases, with 14 bases between. Germline V gives CDR1 LGHDT, CDR2 YNNKEL (reference sequence). CDR3 length: 14 amino acids. Full variable domain (rest looked up from reference TRBV3-1 and TRBJ1-2): DTAVSQTPKYLVTQMGNDKSIKCEQNLGHDTMYWYKQDSKKFLKIMFSYNNKELIINETVPNRFSPKSPDKAHLNLHINSLELGDSAVYFCASSLNREHYGYTFGSGTRLTVV.